This T cell receptor (beta chain) was captured by sequencing in a study of radiation and T cells in renal cell carcinoma. Sequencing was performed with immunoSEQ multiplex PCR; in TCRdb, only in-frame clones are kept and a portion is missing. The table shows more than 120,000 clones, with 86% occurring only once. This CDR3 has 15 residues. V shed 1 base and J shed 6 bases, with 16 bases lying between them. The germline CDR1 and CDR2 sequences are SGHTA and FQGNSA. The time point was: blood 4 weeks post-SBRT, at nephrectomy. Treatment defined: 15 Gy SBRT to primary tumor, nephrectomy 4 weeks later. Nephrectomy followed 15 Gy stereotactic body radiation by 4 weeks. This renal cell carcinoma was of the clear cell type.

The source of this sequence is a woman aged 50 to 65 with renal cell carcinoma. This chain connects TRBV7-2 to TRBJ2-7; tentative D call: TRBD1 (6 bases). Sequencing used blood, obtained from a patient whose treatment included radiotherapy and nephrectomy. The CDR3 DNA sequence: TGTGCCAGCAGCTTAGTACTGGGGGCGTCTCTCGAGCAGTACTTC. This encodes CASSLVLGASLEQYF.